The 24 T cell receptor beta chains reported below all come from one sample, sequenced in a study of blood T cell repertoires in COVID-19. This table comes from immunoSEQ multiplex PCR, and its TCRdb copy is limited to in-frame clones, with some not included. Of 250,000 to 300,000 clones listed, approximately 86% are singletons. Sequencing used peripheral blood. The receptors derive from a woman in her thirties with acute or convalescent COVID-19.

The chain is built from TRBV6-7 and TRBJ2-5, with D perhaps matching TRBD2 (6 bases). TRBV6-7 is flagged as an ORF with uncertain function. The CDR3 runs to 15 residues. Trimming left V 2 bases short and J 5 bases short, with 15 bases between. The CDR3: CASSYAGPGGETQYF. CDR3 DNA sequence: TGTGCCAGCAGTTACGCGGGGCCGGGCGGGGAGACCCAGTACTTC.

The rearrangement joins TRBV19 to TRBJ1-1; 12 nucleotides align to TRBD1. Trimming took 10 bases from V and 4 from J; bases not matched to a gene: 10. Germline V gene lookup returns CDR1 LNHDA and CDR2 SQIVND (reference sequence). The CDR3 spans 15 residues. CDR3 nucleotide sequence: TGTGCCACTACGGGCGGGGACAGGGGGCCCACTGAAGCTTTCTTT. This sequence encodes CATTGGDRGPTEAFF.

The gene calls are TRBV30 and TRBJ1-3; D perhaps matches TRBD1 (5 bases). This CDR3 is built from 15 residues. CDR1 and CDR2 (germline): GTSNPN, SVGIG (reference sequence). V was trimmed by 3 bases and J by 0 bases, leaving 12 bases between them. The CDR3 region is CAWRRDGFSGNTIYF. The CDR3, as DNA: TGTGCCTGGAGGCGGGACGGCTTCTCTGGAAACACCATATATTTT.

This clone was recorded a few times. The chain recombines TRBV7-8 with TRBJ2-7, with 7 bases lining up with TRBD1. This CDR3 has 18 amino acids. The ends lost 0 bases at V and 1 base at J; junction bases unmatched: 12. CDR1 SGHVS and CDR2 FQNEAQ come from the germline V gene. The CDR3 nucleotides are TGTGCCAGCAGCTTAGCCCTCCTTACAGGGGTGGGTTCCTACGAGCAGTACTTC. This translates into CASSLALLTGVGSYEQYF.

The chain links TRBV5-1 to TRBJ2-5; 8 bases map to TRBD1. The J segment lost 0 bases and the V segment lost 4 bases, leaving 5 bases of the junction unmatched. Germline CDR1 is SGHRS and CDR2 is YFSETQ. The CDR3 sequence is 15 residues long. The CDR3, as DNA: TGCGCCAGCAGCCGGGACAGGCCCAACCAAGAGACCCAGTACTTC. It is translated as CASSRDRPNQETQYF.

The rearrangement joins TRBV10-3 to TRBJ2-7; 7 nucleotides line up with TRBD2. Germline-derived CDR1 and CDR2 are ENHRY and SYGVKD. V lost 1 base, J lost 0 bases, and 6 bases stayed unmatched. The CDR3 extends over 16 amino acids. This chain's CDR3 is CAISEYSGPSSYEQYF. The CDR3 nucleotides read TGTGCCATCAGTGAGTATAGCGGGCCCAGCTCCTACGAGCAGTACTTC.

The CDR3 here is CASSVGLAIDEQFF. As DNA, the CDR3 is TGTGCCAGCAGTGTAGGACTAGCTATCGATGAGCAGTTCTTC. V gene TRBV2 combines with J gene TRBJ2-1; 8 bases match TRBD2. The CDR3 is 14 residues long. V was pared by 4 bases and J by 8 bases, with 7 bases of the junction left unmatched. CDR1 is SNHLY, CDR2 FYNNEI, per germline.

The chain carries TRBV13 and TRBJ2-3; 10 bases fit TRBD2. Germline CDR1 is PRHDT and CDR2 is FYEKMQ (reference sequence). The length of the CDR3 is 17 residues. V lost 1 base, J lost 2 bases, and 6 bases stayed unmatched. This chain's CDR3 is CASSLAGLAETTDTQYF. The CDR3 DNA follows: TGTGCCAGCAGCTTAGCCGGACTAGCGGAGACCACAGATACGCAGTATTTT.

This clone was recorded once. The chain employs TRBV27 and TRBJ1-4, with D perhaps TRBD1 (6 bases). Trimming pared 2 bases from V and 10 bases from J, leaving 17 bases between. This CDR3 is built from 15 residues. Germline CDR1 reads MNHEY; CDR2 reads SMNVEV (reference sequence). The CDR3 DNA reads TGTGCCAGCAGTTTACAGCCTCCATCAGGGGCAAAACTGTTTTTT. The encoded protein is CASSLQPPSGAKLFF.

This chain connects TRBV21-1 to TRBJ2-7; the table's D call, TRBD2, has no DNA check behind it. TRBV21-1 is deemed a pseudogene. The CDR3 consists of 11 residues. The CDR3 DNA reads as TGTGCCACTGTAGGAGGAGCCGAGCAGTACTTC. This translates into CATVGGAEQYF.

V is TRBV19 and J is TRBJ1-1, with 10 nucleotides matching TRBD1. The CDR3 runs to 17 residues. V lost 4 bases to trimming and J lost 5 bases; unmatched junction nucleotides: 13. From germline, CDR1 is LNHDA and CDR2 SQIVND (reference sequence). The CDR3 DNA follows: TGTGCCAGTAGTAGCAGGACAGGGGGTACCGTAAGGACTGAAGCTTTCTTT. It is translated as CASSSRTGGTVRTEAFF.

This rearrangement joins TRBV27 to TRBJ2-1, with 9 bases matching TRBD2. The ends lost 3 bases at V and 6 bases at J; junction bases unmatched: 6. The length of the CDR3 is 15 residues. Germline lookup yields CDR1 MNHEY and CDR2 SMNVEV (reference sequence). The CDR3 spells CASSFRGRAVNEQFF. The DNA for the CDR3 is TGTGCCAGCAGTTTCCGCGGGAGGGCTGTCAATGAGCAGTTCTTC.

The chain couples TRBV5-5 to TRBJ2-1, with 7 bases lining up with TRBD1. The J segment lost 0 bases and the V segment lost 4 bases, leaving 4 bases of the junction unmatched. The CDR3 is 15 amino acids. CDR1 and CDR2 (germline): SGHKS, YYEKEE (reference sequence). The CDR3 region is CASSRDSGSYNEQFF. CDR3 bases: TGTGCCAGCAGCAGGGACAGCGGCTCCTACAATGAGCAGTTCTTC.

The chain is built from TRBV7-9 and TRBJ2-3, with 11 bases matching TRBD2. Germline values: CDR1 SEHNR, CDR2 FQNEAQ (reference sequence). The CDR3 loop spans 17 amino acids. With V trimmed by 4 bases and J by 6 bases, 12 bases remained unmatched. The CDR3, as DNA: TGTGCCAGCAGCTCCAACCCTAGACTAGCGGGATCGGATACGCAGTATTTT. Its translation: CASSSNPRLAGSDTQYF.

The chain has TRBV3-1 (or the pseudogene TRBV3-2) and TRBJ2-7; 8 nucleotides match TRBD1. Germline V CDR1 and CDR2: LGHDT, YNNKEL (reference sequence). The ends lost 2 bases at V and 4 bases at J; junction bases unmatched: 10. The CDR3 totals 16 residues. In nucleotides, the CDR3 is TGTGCCAGCAGCCAACAAAAGACAGGGGTGGATTACGAGCAGTACTTC. Translated: CASSQQKTGVDYEQYF.

The chain combines TRBV4-3 with TRBJ2-1; D gene unclear. The germline CDR1 and CDR2 sequences are LGHNA and YSLEER. The CDR3 totals 14 residues. V was trimmed by 0 bases and J by 5 bases, leaving 8 bases between them. CDR3 in DNA: TGCGCCAGCAGCCAAGATAGCCCCCACAATGAGCAGTTCTTC. Protein sequence: CASSQDSPHNEQFF.

This clone was recorded a few times. This rearrangement joins TRBV5-8 to TRBJ2-5; 13 bases are a match to TRBD2. The trim removed 4 bases at V and 4 bases at J, leaving 4 bases unmatched. The CDR3 totals 15 residues. Germline V gene data show CDR1 as SGHTS and CDR2 as YDEGEE. The CDR3 coding sequence is TGTGCCAGCAGCGGAGGACTAGCGGGAGTAGAGACCCAGTACTTC. Its translation: CASSGGLAGVETQYF.

CDR3 sequence reads: CASSGGGGETQYF. The CDR3 DNA reads as TGTGCCAGCAGTGGAGGCGGAGGGGAGACCCAGTACTTC. The rearrangement joins TRBV11-2 to TRBJ2-5, with D maybe TRBD2 (6 bases). The CDR3 is 13 residues long. In germline, CDR1 is SGHAT, CDR2 FQNNGV. Trimming pared 6 bases from V and 5 bases from J, leaving 13 bases between.

The chain joins TRBV25-1 to TRBJ1-1; a possible D gene is TRBD1 (5 bases). The V and J ends lost 3 bases and 11 bases respectively, with 13 bases between them. Germline V gives CDR1 MGHDK, CDR2 SYGVNS. This CDR3 has 12 residues. The CDR3 sequence: CASSDDSLDAFF. DNA of the CDR3: TGTGCCAGCAGTGATGACAGCCTTGATGCTTTCTTT.

V gene TRBV18 combines with J gene TRBJ2-4; D might be TRBD1 (5 bases). V dropped 0 bases and J dropped 0 bases, with 12 bases sitting between them. The length of the CDR3 is 17 residues. CDR1 is KGHSH, CDR2 LQKENI, per germline. CDR3 sequence (DNA): TGTGCCAGCTCACCACCTGCTCCAGGGTCAGCCAAAAACATTCAGTACTTC. The encoded protein is CASSPPAPGSAKNIQYF.

The V gene is TRBV29-1, the J gene TRBJ2-2; TRBD1 agrees at 7 bases. V shed 7 bases, J shed 6 bases, and the junction held 11 bases outside the gene matches. There are 14 residues in the CDR3. The germline gives CDR1 SQVTM, CDR2 ANQGSEA. The CDR3 sequence is CSARTDRDPGELFF. CDR3 bases: TGCAGCGCCAGAACAGACAGGGATCCCGGGGAGCTGTTTTTT.

This chain uses TRBV30 with TRBJ2-1; 8 nucleotides align to TRBD2. In germline, CDR1 is GTSNPN, CDR2 SVGIG (reference sequence). The J segment lost 7 bases and the V segment lost 2 bases, leaving 10 bases of the junction unmatched. The CDR3 contains 15 residues. CDR3 in DNA: TGTGCCTGGAGTCGAGGCGGGGGGTCGCGGAATGAGCAGTTCTTC. It is translated as CAWSRGGGSRNEQFF. Together with reference TRBV30 and TRBJ2-1, the CDR3 gives the full variable domain: SQTIHQWPATLVQPVGSPLSLECTVEGTSNPNLYWYRQAAGRGLQLLFYSVGIGQISSEVPQNLSASRPQDRQFILSSKKLLLSDSGFYLCAWSRGGGSRNEQFFGPGTRLTVL.

The chain couples TRBV7-6 to TRBJ2-7, with 12 bases matching TRBD1. J gave up 4 bases and V 1 base, and 5 bases lay outside the gene matches. This CDR3 is 16 amino acids long. Germline V lookup: CDR1 SGHVS, CDR2 FNYEAQ. The CDR3 DNA sequence: TGTGCCAGCAGCTTAGTTCCGGGACAGGGGGCTTACGAGCAGTACTTC. Translated: CASSLVPGQGAYEQYF. Full variable domain (rest looked up from reference TRBV7-6 and TRBJ2-7): GAGVSQSPRYKVTKRGQDVALRCDPISGHVSLYWYRQALGQGPEFLTYFNYEAQQDKSGLPNDRFSAERPEGSISTLTIQRTEQRDSAMYRCASSLVPGQGAYEQYFGPGTRLTVT.

The count of this clone is one. The V call is TRBV4-3, the J call TRBJ1-5; D is perhaps TRBD1 (5 bases). CDR1 and CDR2 (germline): LGHNA, YSLEER. The CDR3 is 15 residues long. The ends were cut back, 3 bases at V and 1 base at J, with 10 bases in the middle. The CDR3 sequence is CASSQAQGSNQPQHF. In DNA, the CDR3 is TGCGCCAGCAGCCAGGCTCAGGGAAGCAATCAGCCCCAGCATTTT.